These 16 T cell receptor beta chains originate from one sample sequenced in a study of shared clonotypes between healthy human individuals. Only in-frame clones appear in the TCRdb table, and some are missing; sequencing was by immunoSEQ multiplex PCR. The sample carries around 2.3 million clones, approximately 94% recorded once. The material sequenced was naive CD4+ T cells sorted from blood. Subset of the sample: CD45RA+ positively selected. Receptors originate from a man between 18 and 35 years old in good health.

The V call is TRBV9, the J call TRBJ1-1; no definite D call. Per the germline V gene, CDR1 is SGDLS and CDR2 is YYNGEE. Deletions cut 0 bases from V and 6 bases from J, with 12 bases between. CDR3 length: 14 amino acids. CDR3 region: CASSVASQVSEAFF. CDR3 coding DNA: TGTGCCAGCAGCGTAGCGTCTCAGGTCTCTGAAGCTTTCTTT.

The CDR3 is CASSSGQSSGNTIYF. In DNA, the CDR3 is TGTGCCAGCTCATCGGGACAGAGCTCTGGAAACACCATATATTTT. This chain joins TRBV18 and TRBJ1-3; 7 positions agree with TRBD1. Germline-derived CDR1 and CDR2 are KGHSH and LQKENI. This CDR3 has 15 amino acids. Trimming cost V 5 bases and J 0 bases; bases outside gene matches: 4. Filled out from reference TRBV18 and TRBJ1-3, the complete variable domain reads NAGVMQNPRHLVRRRGQEARLRCSPMKGHSHVYWYRQLPEEGLKFMVYLQKENIIDESGMPKERFSAEFPKEGPSILRIQQVVRGDSAAYFCASSSGQSSGNTIYFGEGSWLTVV.

This chain uses TRBV5-5 with TRBJ1-1; D is unclear. CDR3 size: 13 residues. Trimming shortened V by 1 base and J by 3 bases, and 7 bases separated the two germline ends. CDR1 and CDR2 from the germline V gene are SGHKS and YYEKEE (reference sequence). This CDR3 is CASSLRFDTEAFF. The CDR3 region has the DNA TGTGCCAGCAGCTTGAGGTTTGACACTGAAGCTTTCTTT.

V gene TRBV28 combines with J gene TRBJ1-6; weak D call: TRBD1 (6 bases). The V gene's germline CDR1 is MDHEN and CDR2 SYDVKM. The CDR3 runs 13 residues. The V and J ends lost 3 bases and 10 bases respectively, with 10 bases between them. CDR3 loop: CASSFQGISPLHF. The CDR3 coding sequence is TGTGCCAGCAGTTTCCAGGGGATCTCACCCCTCCACTTT.

The V and J genes are TRBV11-3 and TRBJ2-3, with D perhaps TRBD1 (5 bases). The CDR3 length is 14 residues. V lost 5 bases and J 2 bases, leaving 11 bases between the germline ends. Germline CDR1 is SGHNT and CDR2 is YENEEA. This CDR3 is CASSVGANTDTQYF. Written as DNA, the CDR3 is TGTGCCAGCAGCGTAGGGGCCAACACAGATACGCAGTATTTT.

This sequence joins TRBV6-1 and TRBJ2-3; 9 bases are shared with TRBD1. Germline V lookup: CDR1 MNHNS, CDR2 SASEGT. CDR3 size: 14 residues. V lost 8 bases to trimming and J lost 4 bases; unmatched junction nucleotides: 7. In DNA form, the CDR3 reads TGTGCCAGCGCCGGGACAGGGTTCCCAGATACGCAGTATTTT. Translated, it gives CASAGTGFPDTQYF.

J is TRBJ2-4 and V is TRBV28; 7 bases match TRBD1. The CDR3 runs 14 residues. The V gene's germline CDR1 is MDHEN and CDR2 SYDVKM. V lost 6 bases and J lost 2; bases outside the gene matches: 4. The DNA for the CDR3 is TGTGCCAGCAGGACAGGGAGTTCCAAAAACATTCAGTACTTC. Translating it yields CASRTGSSKNIQYF.

The V call is TRBV7-9, the J call TRBJ1-5; the D gene is possibly TRBD1 (6 bases). Germline assignment: CDR1 SEHNR and CDR2 FQNEAQ (reference sequence). This CDR3 has 19 amino acids. Between the trimmed V and J ends, which lost 1 base and 2 bases, there was a span of 21 bases. CDR3 sequence reads: CASSLVHRDTIPGNQPQHF. The CDR3 bases are TGTGCCAGCAGCTTAGTTCACAGGGATACGATTCCGGGCAATCAGCCCCAGCATTTT.

The chain carries TRBV11-3 and TRBJ2-2, with 8 bases fitting TRBD1. The J segment lost 7 bases and the V segment lost 0 bases, leaving 7 bases of the junction unmatched. Germline CDR1 is SGHNT and CDR2 is YENEEA. The CDR3 runs to 16 residues. DNA for the CDR3: TGTGCCAGCAGCTTAGATTTCGGGACAGGTAGCGGGGAGCTGTTTTTT. Residues: CASSLDFGTGSGELFF. The full variable domain, its missing parts supplied by reference TRBV11-3 and TRBJ2-2, is EAGVVQSPRYKIIEKKQPVAFWCNPISGHNTLYWYLQNLGQGPELLIRYENEEAVDDSQLPKDRFSAERLKGVDSTLKIQPAELGDSAVYLCASSLDFGTGSGELFFGEGSRLTVL.

The chain has TRBV29-1 and TRBJ2-2, with D maybe TRBD2 (6 bases). The germline V gene encodes CDR1 SQVTM and CDR2 ANQGSEA. Trimming cost V 4 bases and J 6 bases, with 18 bases left between them. CDR3 size: 15 residues. The CDR3 here is CSVGRDLSGAGELFF. The CDR3 nucleotides are TGCAGCGTTGGACGGGACTTGTCGGGGGCCGGGGAGCTGTTTTTT.

This chain links TRBV11-2 with TRBJ2-1, with D perhaps TRBD1 (6 bases). Germline loops: CDR1 SGHAT, CDR2 FQNNGV. The CDR3 is 15 amino acids. The ends were cut back, 5 bases at V and 3 bases at J, with 14 bases in the middle. The DNA of the CDR3 is TGTGCCAGCAGCCCCTCAGGGACAAACTACAATGAGCAGTTCTTC. It translates to CASSPSGTNYNEQFF.

The chain recombines TRBV4-3 with TRBJ2-7, with D hard to call. Trimming took 0 bases from V and 0 from J, leaving 12 bases between them. Germline V CDR1 and CDR2: LGHNA, YSLEER. The CDR3 covers 16 residues. The CDR3 spells CASSQEASSSSYEQYF. The CDR3, as DNA: TGCGCCAGCAGCCAAGAGGCATCCAGCAGCTCCTACGAGCAGTACTTC.

This clone was recorded only once. The chain combines TRBV19 with TRBJ2-4; TRBD1 aligns across 7 bases. The J segment lost 4 bases and the V segment lost 8 bases, leaving 8 bases of the junction unmatched. The CDR3 length is 14 residues. Germline V CDR1 and CDR2: LNHDA, SQIVND (reference sequence). CDR3 sequence: CASEIDRAKNIQYF. In DNA, the CDR3 is TGTGCCAGTGAAATCGACAGGGCGAAAAACATTCAGTACTTC.

The chain recombines TRBV6-1 with TRBJ2-7, with D unclear. This CDR3 region has 13 residues. Germline CDR1 MNHNS, CDR2 SASEGT. CDR3 bases: TGTGGATCAAGGCCTCATCCCCTCTACGAGCAGTACTTC. It specifies CGSRPHPLYEQYF.

The CDR3 loop is CASSQEAVGGLTGELFF. The CDR3 nucleotides are TGTGCCAGCAGCCAAGAAGCGGTTGGGGGACTGACCGGGGAGCTGTTTTTT. The chain uses TRBV4-2 and TRBJ2-2; weak D call: TRBD2 (6 bases). The CDR3 sequence is 17 residues long. Germline V gene sequence: CDR1 LGHNA, CDR2 YNFKEQ. Trimming took 0 bases from V and 5 from J, leaving 16 bases between them.

The chain combines TRBV10-2 with TRBJ1-2, with 8 bases matching TRBD1. Per the germline V gene, CDR1 is WSHSY and CDR2 is SAAADI. The J segment lost 6 bases and the V segment lost 7 bases, leaving 7 bases of the junction unmatched. This CDR3 spans 13 amino acids. CDR3 amino acids: CASTPDRGNGYTF. CDR3 sequence (DNA): TGCGCCAGCACCCCCGACAGGGGAAATGGCTACACCTTC.